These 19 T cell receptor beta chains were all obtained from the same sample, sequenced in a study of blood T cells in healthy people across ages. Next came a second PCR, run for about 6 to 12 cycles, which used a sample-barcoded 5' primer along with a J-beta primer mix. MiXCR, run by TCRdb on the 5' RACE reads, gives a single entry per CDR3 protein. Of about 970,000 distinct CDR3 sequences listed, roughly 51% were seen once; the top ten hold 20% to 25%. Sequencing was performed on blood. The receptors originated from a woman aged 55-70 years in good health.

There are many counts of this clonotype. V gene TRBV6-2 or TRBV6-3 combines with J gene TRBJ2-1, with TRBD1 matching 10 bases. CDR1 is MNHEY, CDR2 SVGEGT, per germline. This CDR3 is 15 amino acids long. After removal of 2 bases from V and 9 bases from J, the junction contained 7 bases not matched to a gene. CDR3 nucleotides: TGTGCCAGCAGTTACGCGGACAGGGGGGGAGGTGAGCAGTTCTTC. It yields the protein CASSYADRGGGEQFF.

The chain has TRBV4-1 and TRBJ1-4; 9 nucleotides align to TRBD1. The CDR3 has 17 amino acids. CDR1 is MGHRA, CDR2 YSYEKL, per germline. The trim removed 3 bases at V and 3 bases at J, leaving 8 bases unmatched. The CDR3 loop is CASSQGQGVMANEKLFF. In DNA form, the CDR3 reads TGCGCCAGCAGCCAGGGACAGGGCGTGATGGCTAATGAAAAACTGTTTTTT.

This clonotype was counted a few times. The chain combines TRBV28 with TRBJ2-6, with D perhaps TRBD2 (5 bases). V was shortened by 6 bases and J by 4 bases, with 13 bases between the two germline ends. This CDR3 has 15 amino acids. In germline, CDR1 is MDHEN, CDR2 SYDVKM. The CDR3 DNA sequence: TGTGCCAGCAGATCTAAGGGAGCAGGGGCCAACGTCCTGACTTTC. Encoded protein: CASRSKGAGANVLTF.

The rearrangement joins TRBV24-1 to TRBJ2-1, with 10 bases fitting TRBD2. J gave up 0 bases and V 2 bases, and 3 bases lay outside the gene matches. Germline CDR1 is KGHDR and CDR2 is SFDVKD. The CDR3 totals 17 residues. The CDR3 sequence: CATSDSRLAGSYNEQFF. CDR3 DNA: TGTGCCACCAGTGATTCGAGACTAGCGGGCTCCTACAATGAGCAGTTCTTC.

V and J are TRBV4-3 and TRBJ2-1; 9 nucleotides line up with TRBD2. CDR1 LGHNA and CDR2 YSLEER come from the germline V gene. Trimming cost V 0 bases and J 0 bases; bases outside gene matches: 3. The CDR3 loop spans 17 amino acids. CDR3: CASSQDSGSSSYNEQFF. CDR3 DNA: TGCGCCAGCAGCCAAGATAGCGGGAGTAGCTCCTACAATGAGCAGTTCTTC.

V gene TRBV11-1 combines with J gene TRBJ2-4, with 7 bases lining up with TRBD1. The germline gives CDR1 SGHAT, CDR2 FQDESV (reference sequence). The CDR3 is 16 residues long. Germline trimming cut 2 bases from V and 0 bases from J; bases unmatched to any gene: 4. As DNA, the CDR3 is TGTGCCAGCAGCTTAAAGAGGGGGCTAGCCAAAAACATTCAGTACTTC. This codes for CASSLKRGLAKNIQYF. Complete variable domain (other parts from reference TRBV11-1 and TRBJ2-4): EAEVAQSPRYKITEKSQAVAFWCDPISGHATLYWYRQILGQGPELLVQFQDESVVDDSQLPKDRFSAERLKGVDSTLKIQPAELGDSAMYLCASSLKRGLAKNIQYFGAGTRLSVL.

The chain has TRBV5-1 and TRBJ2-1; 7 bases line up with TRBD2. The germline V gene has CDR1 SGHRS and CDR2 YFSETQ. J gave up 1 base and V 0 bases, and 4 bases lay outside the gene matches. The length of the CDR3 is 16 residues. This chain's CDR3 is CASSLAVAGSYNEQFF. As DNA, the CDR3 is TGCGCCAGCAGCTTGGCCGTAGCGGGTTCCTACAATGAGCAGTTCTTC.

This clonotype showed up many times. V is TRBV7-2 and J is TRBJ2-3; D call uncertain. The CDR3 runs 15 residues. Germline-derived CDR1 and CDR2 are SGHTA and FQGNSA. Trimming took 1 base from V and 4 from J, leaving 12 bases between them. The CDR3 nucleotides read TGTGCCAGCAGCTTAGGGCGACTTACCGCAGATACGCAGTATTTT. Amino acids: CASSLGRLTADTQYF.

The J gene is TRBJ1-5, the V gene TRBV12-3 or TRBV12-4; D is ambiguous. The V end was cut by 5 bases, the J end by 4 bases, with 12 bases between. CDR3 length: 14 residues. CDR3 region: CASSGGLPNQPQHF. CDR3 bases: TGTGCCAGCAGTGGTGGACTACCAAATCAGCCCCAGCATTTT.

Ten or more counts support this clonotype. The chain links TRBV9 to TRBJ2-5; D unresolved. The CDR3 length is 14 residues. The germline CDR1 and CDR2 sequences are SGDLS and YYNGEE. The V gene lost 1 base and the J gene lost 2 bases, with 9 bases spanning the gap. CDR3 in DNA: TGTGCCAGCAGCGTAAGCGACGGGCAAGAGACCCAGTACTTC. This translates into CASSVSDGQETQYF.

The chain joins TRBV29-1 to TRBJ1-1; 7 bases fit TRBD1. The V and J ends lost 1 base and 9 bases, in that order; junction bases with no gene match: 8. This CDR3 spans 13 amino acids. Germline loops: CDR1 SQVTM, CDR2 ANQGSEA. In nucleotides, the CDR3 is TGCAGCGTTGAAGGCACGACAGGGAGGCAAGCTTTCTTT. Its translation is CSVEGTTGRQAFF.

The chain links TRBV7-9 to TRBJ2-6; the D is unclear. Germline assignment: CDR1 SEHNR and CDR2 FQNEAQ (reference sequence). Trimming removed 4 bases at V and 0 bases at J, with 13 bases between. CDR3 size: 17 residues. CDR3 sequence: CASSSLGSLSGANVLTF. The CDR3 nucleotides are TGTGCCAGCAGCTCCCTCGGGTCTCTCTCTGGGGCCAACGTCCTGACTTTC.

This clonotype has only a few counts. The CDR3 loop reads CASSIGTSGSGETQYF. CDR3 DNA: TGTGCCAGCAGTATTGGGACTAGCGGGAGTGGGGAGACCCAGTACTTC. This rearrangement joins TRBV12-3 or TRBV12-4 to TRBJ2-5; TRBD2 matches at 14 bases. V was pared by 5 bases and J by 5 bases, with 7 bases of the junction left unmatched. The CDR3 spans 16 residues.

The CDR3 DNA sequence: TGTGCCAGCAGATGGACAGGGGAGCAGTACTTC. Its protein product is CASRWTGEQYF. The chain employs TRBV28 and TRBJ2-5; 9 nucleotides line up with TRBD1. The CDR3 covers 11 residues. V shed 6 bases, J shed 11 bases, and the junction held 4 bases outside the gene matches. Germline assignment: CDR1 MDHEN and CDR2 SYDVKM. Supplemented by reference TRBV28 and TRBJ2-5, the full variable domain reads DVKVTQSSRYLVKRTGEKVFLECVQDMDHENMFWYRQDPGLGLRLIYFSYDVKMKEKGDIPEGYSVSREKKERFSLILESASTNQTSMYLCASRWTGEQYFGPGTRLLVL.

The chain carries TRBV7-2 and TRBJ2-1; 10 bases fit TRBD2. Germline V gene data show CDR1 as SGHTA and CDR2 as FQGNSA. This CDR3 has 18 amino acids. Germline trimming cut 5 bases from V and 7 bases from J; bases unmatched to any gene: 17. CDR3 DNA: TGTGCCAGCAGCCGGGGTGGGGGGCTAATAGCGGGAGGTAATGAGCAGTTCTTC. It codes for CASSRGGGLIAGGNEQFF.

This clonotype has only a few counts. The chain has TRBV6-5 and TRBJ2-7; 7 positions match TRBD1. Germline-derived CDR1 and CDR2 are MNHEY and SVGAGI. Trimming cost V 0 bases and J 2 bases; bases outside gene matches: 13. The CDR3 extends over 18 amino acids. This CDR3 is CASSYSMTLGGKPYEQYF. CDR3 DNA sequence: TGTGCCAGCAGTTACTCGATGACCTTAGGGGGCAAGCCCTACGAGCAGTACTTC.

DNA for the CDR3: TGCAGCGTTGAGGGAGGGACTAAAGAGACCCAGTACTTC. Translation: CSVEGGTKETQYF. The rearrangement joins TRBV29-1 to TRBJ2-5; TRBD2 agrees at 7 bases. The junction had 4 bases not matched to a gene; V was cut back by 3 bases and J by 3 bases. CDR3 length: 13 residues. The V gene's germline CDR1 is SQVTM and CDR2 ANQGSEA.

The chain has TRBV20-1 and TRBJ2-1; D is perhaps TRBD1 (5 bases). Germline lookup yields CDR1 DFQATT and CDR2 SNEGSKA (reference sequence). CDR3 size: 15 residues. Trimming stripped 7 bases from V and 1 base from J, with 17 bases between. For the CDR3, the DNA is TGCAGTGTCAGGGCGCGCGGAGCTTCCTACAATGAGCAGTTCTTC. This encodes CSVRARGASYNEQFF.

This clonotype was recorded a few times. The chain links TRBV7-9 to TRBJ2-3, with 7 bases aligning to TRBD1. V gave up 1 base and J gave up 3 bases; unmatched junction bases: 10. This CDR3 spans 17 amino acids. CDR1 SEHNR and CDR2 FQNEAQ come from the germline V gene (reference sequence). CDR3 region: CASSLGRQGWLTDTQYF. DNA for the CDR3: TGTGCCAGCAGCTTAGGGAGACAGGGATGGTTGACAGATACGCAGTATTTT.